This T cell receptor (beta chain) was documented in a study of blood T cell repertoires in COVID-19. Study in general: Collection of acute and convalescent COVID-19 samples took place in the United States, Italy and Spain. T cells, B-cell-depleted T cells, or PBMCs supplied cDNA or gDNA.

The CDR3 length is 13 residues. From germline, CDR1 is SNHLY and CDR2 FYNNEI. V shed 5 bases and J shed 5 bases, with 12 bases lying between them. Per the original methods: How many nucleated cells were present was estimated from reference gene primer amplification. The assay was immunoSEQ multiplex PCR, and TCRdb's table has in-frame clones only and misses some. V and J calls plus clone size are reproduced from that table; the DNA served to infer D and trimming. The sample holds 150,000 or so clones, roughly nine tenths seen once. The source is a man aged 50 to 60 with acute or convalescent COVID-19. The V gene is TRBV2, the J gene TRBJ1-2, with a possible D match to TRBD1 (6 bases). Sample: peripheral blood. CDR3 amino acids: CASSQRTEYGYTF. Written as DNA, the CDR3 is TGTGCCAGCAGTCAACGGACAGAGTATGGCTACACCTTC.